One and the same sample provided the 30 T cell receptor beta chains below, sequenced in a study of pediatric ulcerative colitis. The protocol was immunoSEQ multiplex PCR, while the TCRdb copy is restricted to in-frame clones and leaves out a portion. The top ten clones hold 7.5% to 9% of a sample with approximately 38,000 clones, roughly 70% of them seen once. One to two pinch biopsies were taken from the rectum during colonoscopy. The specimen was gut tissue. The receptors come from a boy aged 5 to 17 with severe ulcerative colitis.

The chain employs TRBV27 and TRBJ1-6; no reliable D call. Between the trimmed V and J ends, which lost 7 bases and 1 base, there was a span of 14 bases. The CDR3 is 16 amino acids. Germline V CDR1 and CDR2: MNHEY, SMNVEV (reference sequence). Here the CDR3 DNA reads TGTGCCAGCACTTCGCCCCTAAGTTCCTATAATTCACCCCTCCACTTT. Encoded protein: CASTSPLSSYNSPLHF.

The V call is TRBV19, the J call TRBJ2-7; 9 bases agree with TRBD1. The length of the CDR3 is 14 residues. The V segment lost 8 bases and the J segment 2 bases; nucleotides outside the gene matches: 7. Germline CDR1 and CDR2: LNHDA and SQIVND (reference sequence). DNA for the CDR3: TGTGCCAGTCTATACCGGGACAGGGCCTACGAGCAGTACTTC. It encodes CASLYRDRAYEQYF.

The chain has TRBV5-1 and TRBJ2-2, with 10 positions matching TRBD1. The junction had 8 bases not matched to a gene; V was cut back by 3 bases and J by 3 bases. Per germline, CDR1 SGHRS and CDR2 YFSETQ. This CDR3 contains 17 residues. The CDR3 is CASSSGQGLGYTGELFF. For the CDR3, the DNA is TGCGCCAGCAGCTCGGGACAGGGGCTAGGGTACACCGGGGAGCTGTTTTTT. The variable domain in full, completed from reference TRBV5-1 and TRBJ2-2, reads KAGVTQTPRYLIKTRGQQVTLSCSPISGHRSVSWYQQTPGQGLQFLFEYFSETQRNKGNFPGRFSGRQFSNSRSEMNVSTLELGDSALYLCASSSGQGLGYTGELFFGEGSRLTVL.

V usage is TRBV7-2 and J usage is TRBJ2-1, with 10 bases identical to TRBD2. J gave up 7 bases and V 4 bases, and 7 bases lay outside the gene matches. The CDR3 loop spans 15 amino acids. CDR1 SGHTA and CDR2 FQGNSA come from the germline V gene. The CDR3 nucleotides read TGTGCCAGCAGCTCTCCGGGACTAGCGAGGAATGAGCAGTTCTTC. Protein product: CASSSPGLARNEQFF.

This chain joins TRBV5-1 and TRBJ1-5; TRBD1 is a possible D gene (6 bases). Trimming shortened V by 0 bases and J by 2 bases, and 9 bases separated the two germline ends. In germline, CDR1 is SGHRS, CDR2 YFSETQ. There are 15 residues in the CDR3. The CDR3 region has the DNA TGCGCCAGCAGCTTGGAGGACAGCCGCAATCAGCCCCAGCATTTT. The encoded protein is CASSLEDSRNQPQHF.

As to this clone: Given the absence of the conserved phenylalanine or tryptophan at the CDR3 end, a read error is likely. The chain employs TRBV19 and TRBJ1-6; D gene unclear. The CDR3 length is 16 residues. Germline values: CDR1 LNHDA, CDR2 SQIVND (reference sequence). With 5 bases removed from V and 1 base from J, the gap between germline ends came to 12 bases. In nucleotides, the CDR3 is TGTGCCAGTAGTTCGGGCATCGGGTCCTATAATTCACCCCTCCACCTT. It is translated as CASSSGIGSYNSPLHL.

This chain uses TRBV28 with TRBJ1-1; the match to TRBD1 covers 9 bases. Germline V gene data show CDR1 as MDHEN and CDR2 as SYDVKM. V shed 6 bases and J 0 bases; nucleotides not matched to a gene: 8. This CDR3 has 16 amino acids. The CDR3 region has the DNA TGTGCCAGCAGCCCGCCCTGGACAGGGGTGAACACTGAAGCTTTCTTT. It is translated as CASSPPWTGVNTEAFF.

V gene TRBV4-2 combines with J gene TRBJ2-2; the match to TRBD2 covers 14 bases. J lost 2 bases, V lost 4 bases, and 9 bases had no gene match. This CDR3 spans 19 amino acids. Germline V gene sequence: CDR1 LGHNA, CDR2 YNFKEQ. For the CDR3, the DNA is TGTGCCAGCAGCCCCTGGGGACTAGCGGGGGCCACTAACACCGGGGAGCTGTTTTTT. Its translation: CASSPWGLAGATNTGELFF.

Only a few counts were recorded for this clone. The rearrangement uses TRBV6-5 and TRBJ2-7, with 12 nucleotides matching TRBD1. The CDR3 has 14 residues. The V and J ends lost 6 bases and 6 bases, in that order; junction bases with no gene match: 6. Per germline, CDR1 MNHEY and CDR2 SVGAGI. CDR3: CASSYGTGGSEQYF. CDR3 nucleotide sequence: TGTGCCAGCAGCTACGGGACAGGGGGCTCCGAGCAGTACTTC.

The chain uses TRBV7-2 and TRBJ2-5; D call uncertain. The CDR3 covers 12 residues. The V gene lost 2 bases and the J gene lost 4 bases, with 5 bases spanning the gap. Germline values: CDR1 SGHTA, CDR2 FQGNSA. The CDR3 is CASSLIAETQYF. The CDR3 DNA reads TGTGCCAGCAGCTTAATTGCAGAGACCCAGTACTTC.

The chain recombines TRBV15 with TRBJ1-3; the D is unclear. The CDR3 totals 12 residues. Germline V lookup: CDR1 LNHNV, CDR2 YYDKDF (reference sequence). The V and J ends lost 2 bases and 4 bases respectively, with 3 bases between them. The DNA of the CDR3 is TGTGCCACCAGCAGAAACGGAAACACCATATATTTT. Its protein product is CATSRNGNTIYF. Supplemented by reference TRBV15 and TRBJ1-3, the full variable domain reads DAMVIQNPRYQVTQFGKPVTLSCSQTLNHNVMYWYQQKSSQAPKLLFHYYDKDFNNEADTPDNFQSRRPNTSFCFLDIRSPGLGDTAMYLCATSRNGNTIYFGEGSWLTVV.

The chain is built from TRBV25-1 and TRBJ2-2, with TRBD1 matching over 7 bases. Losses at the gene ends were 6 bases for V and 2 bases for J; bases not matched to a gene: 9. Germline assignment: CDR1 MGHDK and CDR2 SYGVNS. The CDR3 has 16 amino acids. In DNA form, the CDR3 reads TGTGCCAGCAGCACAAGGGGGACAGTCAACACCGGGGAGCTGTTTTTT. This sequence encodes CASSTRGTVNTGELFF. The entire variable domain, with the rest obtained from reference TRBV25-1 and TRBJ2-2, is as follows: EADIYQTPRYLVIGTGKKITLECSQTMGHDKMYWYQQDPGMELHLIHYSYGVNSTEKGDLSSESTVSRIRTEHFPLTLESARPSHTSQYLCASSTRGTVNTGELFFGEGSRLTVL.

The genes are TRBV6-5 and TRBJ2-7; D might be TRBD1 or TRBD2, each matching 5 bases. CDR3 size: 14 residues. From germline, CDR1 is MNHEY and CDR2 SVGAGI. V lost 5 bases, J lost 6 bases, and 17 bases lay in between. The CDR3 spells CASSEGTAGREQYF. The CDR3 nucleotides read TGTGCCAGCAGTGAAGGGACCGCTGGTCGCGAGCAGTACTTC.

The rearrangement uses TRBV18 and TRBJ2-5; unclear D gene. The CDR3 consists of 13 residues. Germline assignment: CDR1 KGHSH and CDR2 LQKENI. V gave up 1 base and J gave up 4 bases, with 7 bases separating them. This CDR3 is CASSPLLGETQYF. The CDR3, as DNA: TGTGCCAGCTCACCACTTCTAGGAGAGACCCAGTACTTC.

This clone was detected a few times. The CDR3, as DNA: TGTGCCAGCTCACCACCTCAGCAGCTGCGGCATCATACGCAGTATTTT. This encodes CASSPPQQLRHHTQYF. The chain carries TRBV18 and TRBJ2-3; no firm D call. CDR1 and CDR2 from the germline V gene are KGHSH and LQKENI. Trimming pared 0 bases from V and 7 bases from J, leaving 17 bases between. This CDR3 is built from 16 residues.

This rearrangement joins TRBV7-2 to TRBJ1-2; 7 bases map to TRBD1. V dropped 5 bases and J dropped 5; count of bases not matched to a gene: 8. This CDR3 comprises 14 residues. Germline-derived CDR1 and CDR2 are SGHTA and FQGNSA. CDR3 residues: CASSALSGGYGYTF. Written as DNA, the CDR3 is TGTGCCAGCAGCGCACTATCAGGGGGTTATGGCTACACCTTC.

This chain joins TRBV5-6 and TRBJ2-7, with a tentative D call TRBD1 (5 bases). Trimming cost V 2 bases and J 3 bases, with 6 bases left between them. The germline V gene has CDR1 SGHDT and CDR2 YYEEEE. The CDR3 runs to 12 residues. The CDR3 region has the DNA TGTGCCAGCAGCTTAACAGGCTACGAGCAGTACTTC. As protein: CASSLTGYEQYF.

About this clone: Its ends do not fully match the called genes, so a read error is possible. J is TRBJ1-1 and V is TRBV27, with 7 bases fitting TRBD1. The V gene's germline CDR1 is MNHEY and CDR2 SMNVEV (reference sequence). This CDR3 spans 17 amino acids. CDR3 DNA sequence: TGTGCCAGCAGTCCGGCCGGGACAGCGCCCAATTTCTCCAAGCTTTCTTTT. This sequence encodes CASSPAGTAPNFSKLSF.

The chain employs TRBV28 and TRBJ1-4; no clear D gene. The CDR3 has 14 amino acids. From germline, CDR1 is MDHEN and CDR2 SYDVKM. V was trimmed by 9 bases and J by 4 bases, leaving 15 bases between them. In DNA form, the CDR3 reads TGTGCCAGTAGTAACCCGGGCTTTAATGAAAAACTGTTTTTT. This encodes CASSNPGFNEKLFF.

The chain has TRBV7-9 and TRBJ1-1; 7 bases map to TRBD1. The CDR3 runs 15 residues. The junction had 6 bases not matched to a gene; V was cut back by 5 bases and J by 0 bases. Per the germline V gene, CDR1 is SEHNR and CDR2 is FQNEAQ (reference sequence). Here the CDR3 reads CASSPRDSMNTEAFF. The CDR3 DNA is TGTGCCAGCAGCCCCCGGGACAGCATGAACACTGAAGCTTTCTTT.

V gene TRBV5-4 combines with J gene TRBJ2-7, with 11 bases aligning to TRBD1. CDR1 SGHNT and CDR2 YYREEE come from the germline V gene (reference sequence). The V gene end was trimmed by 2 bases and the J gene end by 2 bases; junction bases not matched to a gene: 3. The CDR3 length is 15 residues. The CDR3 region is CASSLPGQGAYEQYF. The CDR3 nucleotides read TGTGCCAGCAGCTTACCGGGACAGGGGGCCTACGAGCAGTACTTC.

This chain links TRBV7-6 with TRBJ1-2; D gene ambiguous. V was pared by 0 bases and J by 8 bases, with 16 bases between. The CDR3 consists of 15 residues. Germline CDR1 and CDR2: SGHVS and FNYEAQ. CDR3 nucleotides: TGTGCCAGCAGCTTAGCGTCCGAGGCCTTAGGGGGCTACACCTTC. Translation gives CASSLASEALGGYTF.

The rearrangement uses TRBV5-1 and TRBJ1-1; tentatively, D is TRBD1 (5 bases). V gave up 7 bases and J gave up 4 bases, with 17 bases separating them. Germline loops: CDR1 SGHRS, CDR2 YFSETQ. This CDR3 comprises 14 residues. CDR3 sequence (DNA): TGCGCCAGCTCCCTGGCAGCGGGGGGCACTGAAGCTTTCTTT. This encodes CASSLAAGGTEAFF.

The genes are TRBV14 and TRBJ1-1, with a tentative D call TRBD1 (5 bases). The ends were cut back, 4 bases at V and 10 bases at J, with 13 bases in the middle. This CDR3 region has 12 residues. The germline V gene has CDR1 SGHDN and CDR2 FVKESK. This CDR3 is CASSPQGRTAFF. CDR3 coding DNA: TGTGCCAGCAGCCCTCAGGGTAGGACAGCTTTCTTT.

This clone showed up just a few times. The rearrangement links TRBV5-1 to TRBJ1-5; 8 nucleotides line up with TRBD1. Trimming took 3 bases from V and 5 from J; bases not matched to a gene: 1. Looked up from germline, CDR1 is SGHRS and CDR2 is YFSETQ. This CDR3 spans 13 amino acids. The CDR3 loop reads CASSSDRDQPQHF. The CDR3 DNA follows: TGCGCCAGCAGCTCGGACAGGGATCAGCCCCAGCATTTT.

The V call is TRBV5-6, the J call TRBJ2-7; D may be TRBD1 (6 bases). Deletions cut 4 bases from V and 3 bases from J, with 14 bases between. The CDR3 consists of 14 residues. Germline V CDR1 and CDR2: SGHDT, YYEEEE. DNA for the CDR3: TGTGCCAGCAGCGCGCCGGACAGCCACTACGAGCAGTACTTC. This translates into CASSAPDSHYEQYF.

The chain links TRBV5-1 to TRBJ1-1; D is unresolved. V was cut by 2 bases and J by 2 bases, with 13 bases left in between. The germline CDR1 and CDR2 sequences are SGHRS and YFSETQ. The CDR3 is made up of 15 amino acids. CDR3 region: CASSLSPVLNTEAFF. The CDR3 coding sequence is TGCGCCAGCAGCTTATCTCCCGTCCTTAACACTGAAGCTTTCTTT.

The rearrangement joins TRBV5-1 to TRBJ2-1, with TRBD2 matching 7 bases. From germline, CDR1 is SGHRS and CDR2 YFSETQ. V shed 0 bases, J shed 2 bases, and the junction held 5 bases outside the gene matches. CDR3 length: 16 amino acids. Here the CDR3 reads CASSLAGGVAYNEQFF. The CDR3 DNA sequence: TGCGCCAGCAGCTTGGCGGGGGGTGTTGCCTACAATGAGCAGTTCTTC.

The chain carries TRBV5-6 and TRBJ2-7; TRBD2 is a possible D gene (5 bases). The CDR3 covers 15 residues. CDR1 is SGHDT, CDR2 YYEEEE, per germline. Trimming took 6 bases from V and 1 from J, leaving 17 bases between them. CDR3 in DNA: TGTGCCAGCAACCTTGGTGGACTCACGTCCTACGAGCAGTACTTC. Translated: CASNLGGLTSYEQYF. The variable domain in full, completed from reference TRBV5-6 and TRBJ2-7, reads DAGVTQSPTHLIKTRGQQVTLRCSPKSGHDTVSWYQQALGQGPQFIFQYYEEEERQRGNFPDRFSGHQFPNYSSELNVNALLLGDSALYLCASNLGGLTSYEQYFGPGTRLTVT.

The genes are TRBV28 and TRBJ1-4; TRBD1 is a possible D gene (5 bases). Germline-derived CDR1 and CDR2 are MDHEN and SYDVKM. The V gene lost 2 bases and the J gene lost 0 bases, with 10 bases spanning the gap. The CDR3 covers 16 residues. The CDR3 nucleotides read TGTGCCAGCAGTTTAGGTGGGGCTGCAACTAATGAAAAACTGTTTTTT. Protein: CASSLGGAATNEKLFF.